These T cell receptor beta chains were read from a single sample in a study of shared T cell receptors in the human thymus. Assay: immunoSEQ multiplex PCR; the TCRdb copy retains only in-frame clones and omits some. The sample lists 700,000 or so clones, roughly 85% seen once, with roughly 0.01% in the top ten. The data were also submitted as part of a second study, on human thymus T cells.

The sequenced material came from thymocytes. The receptors here all came from a girl less than two years old with a congenital heart defect. The CDR3 runs from the conserved cysteine through the conserved F or W. The D gene is left open where the match is weak. Where a row states a size, it is once, few, many or the class of an expanded clone; other rows omit it.

d_gene,j_gene,v_gene,abundance,CDR3nt,CDR3aa
TRBD2,TRBJ2-7,TRBV6-5,few,TGTGCCAGCACCCCCGGGGGGGCAGGGTTGTACGAGCAGTACTTC,CASTPGGAGLYEQYF
NA,TRBJ1-6,TRBV6-1,NA,TGTGCCAGCCGCCCAGGCTCCTATTCACCCCTCCACTTT,CASRPGSYSPLHF
NA,TRBJ2-6,TRBV6-1,NA,TGTGCCAGCAGTGAAAAAAATGGAGGGGGCATCTCTGGGGCCAACGTCCTGACTTTC,CASSEKNGGGISGANVLTF
NA,TRBJ1-1,TRBV28,NA,TGTGCCAGCAGTTTGTGGACGGGTACCTTCGGGGACACTGAAGCTTTCTTT,CASSLWTGTFGDTEAFF
NA,TRBJ2-7,TRBV7-9,NA,TGTGCCAGCAGCTTAGCCTCAGGGGCGACCTCCTACGAGCAGTACTTC,CASSLASGATSYEQYF
NA,TRBJ2-6,TRBV14,once,TGTGCCAGCAGCCAAGATAGTAGGGGTTACTCTGGGGCCAACGTCCTGACTTTC,CASSQDSRGYSGANVLTF
NA,TRBJ1-2,TRBV7-2,NA,TGTGCCAGCAGCCCCGGACAGAACTATGGCTACACCTTC,CASSPGQNYGYTF
NA,TRBJ2-7,TRBV5-1,NA,TGCGCCAGCAGCCATCCCAGGGGCGACTCCTACGAGCAGTACTTC,CASSHPRGDSYEQYF
NA,TRBJ2-6,TRBV18,NA,TGTGCCAGCTCACCAGTGGGGTTACGGGGCTCTGGGGCCAACGTCCTGACTTTC,CASSPVGLRGSGANVLTF
TRBD2,TRBJ2-3,TRBV9,NA,TGTGCCAGCAGCCCCCACGGAATACGCGGGGGGCCCGGGTATACGCAGTATTTT,CASSPHGIRGGPGYTQYF
NA,TRBJ2-3,TRBV5-1,NA,TGCGCCAGCAGCTTGGCCCCCAGGGGGGATAGCACAGATACGCAGTATTTT,CASSLAPRGDSTDTQYF
TRBD2,TRBJ2-3,TRBV4-2,NA,TGTGCCAGCAGCCAAGTGGGGGGGATCACAGATACGCAGTATTTT,CASSQVGGITDTQYF
NA,TRBJ1-2,TRBV6-4,once,TGTGCCAGCAGTGAAGGGCTGGGAGAGTCCTATGGCTACACCTTC,CASSEGLGESYGYTF
TRBD1,TRBJ1-5,TRBV6-1,NA,TGTGCCAGCAGGGGACAGGGAAATCAGCCCCAGCATTTT,CASRGQGNQPQHF
TRBD1,TRBJ1-3,TRBV4-1,few,TGCGCCAGCAGCCAAGTGGTCACAGGGGGCTATACTGGAAACACCATATATTTT,CASSQVVTGGYTGNTIYF
NA,TRBJ1-3,TRBV7-8,NA,TGTGCCAGCAGCTTAAAAATGACAAATATAGGAAACACCATATATTTT,CASSLKMTNIGNTIYF
NA,TRBJ2-3,TRBV19,NA,TGTGCCAGTAGTCCCCCAACAGATACGCAGTATTTT,CASSPPTDTQYF
TRBD2,TRBJ2-3,TRBV9,NA,TGTGCCAGCAGCGTAGCAAGTGAGCGGGGTAGCACAGATACGCAGTATTTT,CASSVASERGSTDTQYF
NA,TRBJ2-7,TRBV10-3,NA,TGTGCCATCAGCAAAAACAGGGTTTGGATATTTGGCAAGTATTTC,CAISKNRVWIFGKYF
TRBD1,TRBJ1-6,TRBV27,NA,TGTGCCAGCAGTTCCCGGACAGGGACGAGCTCCTATAATTCACCCCTCCACTTT,CASSSRTGTSSYNSPLHF
NA,TRBJ1-1,TRBV4-3,NA,TGCGCCAGCAGCCAAGATGTGGCCAGGGTGTTTGCTCTGGTTGAAGCTTTCTTT,CASSQDVARVFALVEAFF
TRBD1,TRBJ2-2,TRBV15,NA,TGTGCCACCAGCAGACTAGATCGGCGTACAGGGGGTTGGGAGCTGTTTTTT,CATSRLDRRTGGWELFF
NA,TRBJ2-5,TRBV6-1,NA,TGTGCCAGCAGTGAAGCGGGCAACCAAGAGACCCAGTACTTC,CASSEAGNQETQYF
NA,TRBJ2-2,TRBV28,NA,TGTGCCAGCAGTACCCCCCCAGGGGGGCCGACCGGGGAGCTGTTTTTT,CASSTPPGGPTGELFF
NA,TRBJ1-1,TRBV14,NA,TGTGCCAGCAGCCATCTAGGACAGACGAACACTGAAGCTTTCTTT,CASSHLGQTNTEAFF
NA,TRBJ1-6,TRBV7-9,NA,TGTGCCAGCAGCTTAGGAGCAGGCTCCTATAATTCACCCCTCCACTTT,CASSLGAGSYNSPLHF
TRBD1,TRBJ1-1,TRBV5-1,NA,TGCGCCAGCAGCCCCGGACAGGGGCCTACTGAAGCTTTCTTT,CASSPGQGPTEAFF
NA,TRBJ1-1,TRBV4-1,NA,TGCGCCAGCAGCCAAGGTTCAGGGCCGAACACTGAAGCTTTCTTT,CASSQGSGPNTEAFF
NA,TRBJ1-6,TRBV4-1,NA,TGCGCCAGCAGCCAAGATTCCAGGGGTAACTCACCCCTCCACTTT,CASSQDSRGNSPLHF
NA,TRBJ1-5,TRBV21-1,NA,TGTGCCAGCAGCAAAGTGGGGCCCCGGCTTCAGCCCCAGCATTTT,CASSKVGPRLQPQHF
TRBD2,TRBJ2-7,TRBV5-1,NA,TGCGCCAGCAGCTTAGCGGGGGGTTCCTACGAGCAGTACTTC,CASSLAGGSYEQYF
TRBD1,TRBJ2-5,TRBV6-1,NA,TGTGCCAGCAGAAACCGGGACAGGGGCCAAGAGACCCAGTACTTC,CASRNRDRGQETQYF
NA,TRBJ2-1,TRBV11-3,NA,TGTGCCAGCAGCTTAGTGGGGACACTTTCCTACAATGAGCAGTTCTTC,CASSLVGTLSYNEQFF
NA,TRBJ2-2,TRBV6-5,NA,TGTGCCAGCAGTTACTTCGGGGATTTAGGGGAGCTGTTTTTT,CASSYFGDLGELFF
NA,TRBJ2-1,TRBV18,NA,TGTGCCAGCTCACAGGTAGACTCGAAGTCTTTATCCTACAATGAGCAGTTCTTC,CASSQVDSKSLSYNEQFF
NA,TRBJ1-3,TRBV30,NA,TGTGCCTGGACGCGGCCAGAGCACTATAAAAGATCTGGAAACACCATATATTTT,CAWTRPEHYKRSGNTIYF
NA,TRBJ2-1,TRBV2,NA,TGTGCCAGCGGGGGCAGGGTGGATGAGCAGTTCTTC,CASGGRVDEQFF
TRBD1,TRBJ1-6,TRBV19,NA,TGTGCCAGTAGTATAAACCCCGGACAGGGTGGGTCACCCCTCCACTTT,CASSINPGQGGSPLHF
TRBD1,TRBJ1-3,TRBV25-1,NA,TGTGCCAGCAGTGAATCGGGGACAGGGGATGGAAACACCATATATTTT,CASSESGTGDGNTIYF
TRBD1,TRBJ2-7,TRBV5-1,NA,TGCGCCAGCGGCCCAACAGGGGGCTGGTCCTACGAGCAGTACTTC,CASGPTGGWSYEQYF
NA,TRBJ1-2,TRBV28,NA,TGTGCCAGCAGTATGGACTTAGAACATGGCTACACCTTC,CASSMDLEHGYTF
NA,TRBJ1-6,TRBV5-4,NA,TGTGCCAGCAGCTACACAGGGAACTATAATTCACCCCTCCACTTT,CASSYTGNYNSPLHF
NA,TRBJ1-6,TRBV7-8,NA,TGTGCCAGCAGCTTAGATCGGGGGTATAATTCACCCCTCCACTTT,CASSLDRGYNSPLHF
NA,TRBJ2-5,TRBV29-1,once,TGCAGCGGGACCGACAGACAAGAGACCCAGTACTTC,CSGTDRQETQYF
TRBD1,TRBJ1-2,TRBV27,once,TGTGCCAGCAGTCCCCTAAGTTCAGGGGGCGGTGGCTACACCTTC,CASSPLSSGGGGYTF
NA,TRBJ1-5,TRBV6-6,NA,TGTGCCAGCAGTTACCTTTCCTTTCAGCCCCAGCATTTT,CASSYLSFQPQHF
TRBD1,TRBJ1-5,TRBV6-1,few,TGTGCCAGCAGTGATAGGGGACAGGGGAGTCAGCCCCAGCATTTT,CASSDRGQGSQPQHF
TRBD1,TRBJ2-1,TRBV19,NA,TGTGCCAGTAGTCTGGGACAGGATATTTCGAATGAGCAGTTCTTC,CASSLGQDISNEQFF
TRBD2,TRBJ2-1,TRBV14,NA,TGTGCCAGCAGCCCCTGGGCCCGGTCGCTAGCGGGGGCTTCGTACAATGAGCAGTTCTTC,CASSPWARSLAGASYNEQFF
NA,TRBJ2-7,TRBV6-1,once,TGTGCCAGCACCTCGGGAGTCGATAGGCAGTACTTC,CASTSGVDRQYF
TRBD2,TRBJ2-5,TRBV25-1,NA,TGTGCCAGCAAGACTAGCGGGGAGGGGGAGACCCAGTACTTC,CASKTSGEGETQYF
NA,TRBJ1-1,TRBV7-2,NA,TGTGCCAGCAGCTTAGAACAGGTGACCTTGAACACTGAAGCTTTCTTT,CASSLEQVTLNTEAFF
TRBD2,TRBJ2-3,TRBV11-2,NA,TGTGCCAGCAGCTTAGAAGGTGGAGGAGTAGCGGGGGACCTTCATACGCAGTATTTT,CASSLEGGGVAGDLHTQYF
TRBD2,TRBJ2-3,TRBV19,once,TGTGCCAGTAGTATCCGCCGGGGGGGAAGACTTAAAACGCAGTATTTT,CASSIRRGGRLKTQYF
NA,TRBJ1-2,TRBV4-1,NA,TGCGCCAGCAGCCAAGACGCAGGGGAGCGTGGCTACACCTTC,CASSQDAGERGYTF
NA,TRBJ1-2,TRBV12-2,NA,TGTGCAAGCAGGGTAAGCACCAACTATGGCTACACCTTC,CASRVSTNYGYTF
NA,TRBJ2-7,TRBV4-3,NA,TGCGCCAGCAGCCAAGTTGGCTTGGGTTGCAGGACAGGAGCGGGCGAGCAGTACTTC,CASSQVGLGCRTGAGEQYF